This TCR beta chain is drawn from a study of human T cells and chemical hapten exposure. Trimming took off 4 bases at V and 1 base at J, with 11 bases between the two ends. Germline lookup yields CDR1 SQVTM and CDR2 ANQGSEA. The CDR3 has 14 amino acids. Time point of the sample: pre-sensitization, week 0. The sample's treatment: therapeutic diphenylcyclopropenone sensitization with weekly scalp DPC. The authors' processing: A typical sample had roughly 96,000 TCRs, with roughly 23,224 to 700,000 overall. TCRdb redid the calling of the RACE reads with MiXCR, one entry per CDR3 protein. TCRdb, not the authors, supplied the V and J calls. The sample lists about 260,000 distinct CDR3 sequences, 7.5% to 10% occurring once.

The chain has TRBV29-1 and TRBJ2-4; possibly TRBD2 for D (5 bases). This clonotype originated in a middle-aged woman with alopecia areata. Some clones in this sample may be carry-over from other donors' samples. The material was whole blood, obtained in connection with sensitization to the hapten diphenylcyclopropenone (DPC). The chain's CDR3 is CSVAKSGAKNIQYF. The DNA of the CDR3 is TGCAGCGTTGCGAAATCGGGGGCCAAAAACATTCAGTACTTC.